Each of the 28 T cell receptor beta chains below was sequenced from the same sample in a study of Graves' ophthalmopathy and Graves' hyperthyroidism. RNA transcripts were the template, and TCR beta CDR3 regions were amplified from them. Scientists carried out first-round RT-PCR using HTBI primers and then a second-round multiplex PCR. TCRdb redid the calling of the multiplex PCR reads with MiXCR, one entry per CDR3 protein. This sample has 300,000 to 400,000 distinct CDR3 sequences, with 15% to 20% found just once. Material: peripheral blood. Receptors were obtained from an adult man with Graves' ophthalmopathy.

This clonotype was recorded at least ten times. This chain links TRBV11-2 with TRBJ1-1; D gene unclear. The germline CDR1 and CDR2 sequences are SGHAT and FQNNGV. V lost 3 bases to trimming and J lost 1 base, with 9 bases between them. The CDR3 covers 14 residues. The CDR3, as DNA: TGTGCCAGCAGCTTTCCCCGCAGGAACACTGAAGCTTTCTTT. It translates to CASSFPRRNTEAFF.

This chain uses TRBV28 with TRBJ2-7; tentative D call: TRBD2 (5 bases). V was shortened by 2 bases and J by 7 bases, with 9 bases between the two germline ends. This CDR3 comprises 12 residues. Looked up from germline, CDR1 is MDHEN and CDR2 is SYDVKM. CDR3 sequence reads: CASSLRSGEQYF. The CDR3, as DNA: TGTGCCAGCAGTTTACGGTCGGGGGAGCAGTACTTC.

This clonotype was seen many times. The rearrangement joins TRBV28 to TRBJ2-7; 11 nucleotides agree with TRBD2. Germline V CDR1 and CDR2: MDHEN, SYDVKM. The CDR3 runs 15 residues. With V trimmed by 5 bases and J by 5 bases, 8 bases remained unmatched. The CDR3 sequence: CASSGGLAGGHEQYF. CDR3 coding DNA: TGTGCCAGCAGTGGGGGGCTAGCGGGAGGACACGAGCAGTACTTC.

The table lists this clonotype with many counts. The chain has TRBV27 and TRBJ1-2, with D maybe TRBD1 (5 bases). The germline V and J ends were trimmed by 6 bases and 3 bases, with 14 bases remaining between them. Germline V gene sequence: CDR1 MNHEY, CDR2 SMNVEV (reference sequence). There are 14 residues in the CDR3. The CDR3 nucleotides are TGTGCCAGCAGGAGCGCCGGGACGGACTATGGCTACACCTTC. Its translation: CASRSAGTDYGYTF.

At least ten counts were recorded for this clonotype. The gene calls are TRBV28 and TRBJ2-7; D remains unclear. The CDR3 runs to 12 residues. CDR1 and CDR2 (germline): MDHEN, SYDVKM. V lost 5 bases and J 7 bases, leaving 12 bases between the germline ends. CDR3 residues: CASSTTYVEQYF. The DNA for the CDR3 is TGTGCCAGCAGTACCACTTACGTGGAGCAGTACTTC.

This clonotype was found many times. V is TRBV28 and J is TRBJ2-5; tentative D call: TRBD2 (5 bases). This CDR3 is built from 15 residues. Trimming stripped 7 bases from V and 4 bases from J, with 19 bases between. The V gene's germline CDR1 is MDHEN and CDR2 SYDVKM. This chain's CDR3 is CASKRQPPGVETQYF. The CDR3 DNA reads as TGTGCCAGCAAGAGGCAACCCCCCGGGGTAGAGACCCAGTACTTC.

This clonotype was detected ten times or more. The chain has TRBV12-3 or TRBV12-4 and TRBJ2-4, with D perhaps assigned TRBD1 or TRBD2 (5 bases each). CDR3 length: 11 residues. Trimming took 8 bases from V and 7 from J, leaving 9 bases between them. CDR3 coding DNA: TGTGCCAGCGGAGAGGGGAACATTCAGTACTTC. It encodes CASGEGNIQYF.

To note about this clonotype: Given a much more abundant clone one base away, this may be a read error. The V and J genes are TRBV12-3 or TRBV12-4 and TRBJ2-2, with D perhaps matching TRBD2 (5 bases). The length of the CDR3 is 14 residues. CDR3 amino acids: CASSSDGNTGELSF. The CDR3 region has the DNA TGTGCCAGCAGTTCCGACGGGAACACCGGGGAGCTGTCTTTT.

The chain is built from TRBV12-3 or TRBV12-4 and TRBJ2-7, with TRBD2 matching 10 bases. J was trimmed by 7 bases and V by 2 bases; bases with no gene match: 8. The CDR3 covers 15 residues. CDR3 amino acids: CASSLYSGRRGEQYF. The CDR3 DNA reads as TGTGCCAGCAGTTTATATAGCGGGAGGCGGGGGGAGCAGTACTTC.

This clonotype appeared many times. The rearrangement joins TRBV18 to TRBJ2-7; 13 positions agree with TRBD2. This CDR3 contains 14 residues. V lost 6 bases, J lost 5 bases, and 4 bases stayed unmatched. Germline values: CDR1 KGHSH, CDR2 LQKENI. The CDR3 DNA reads TGTGCCAGCTCTCGGACTAGCGGGGGTGACGAGCAGTACTTC. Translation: CASSRTSGGDEQYF.

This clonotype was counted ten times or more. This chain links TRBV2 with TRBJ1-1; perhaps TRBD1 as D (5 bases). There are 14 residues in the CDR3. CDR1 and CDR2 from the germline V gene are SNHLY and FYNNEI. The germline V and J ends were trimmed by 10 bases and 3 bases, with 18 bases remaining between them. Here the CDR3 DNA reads TGTGCCACCTCCGGGGACGTGTGGGACACTGAAGCTTTCTTT. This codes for CATSGDVWDTEAFF.

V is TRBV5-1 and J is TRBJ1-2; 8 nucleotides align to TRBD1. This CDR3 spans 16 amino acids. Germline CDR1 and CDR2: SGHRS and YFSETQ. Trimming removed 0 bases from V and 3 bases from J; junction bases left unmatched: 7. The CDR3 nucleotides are TGCGCCAGCAGCTTGGGTTTAGGACAGGGCTACTATGGCTACACCTTC. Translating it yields CASSLGLGQGYYGYTF.

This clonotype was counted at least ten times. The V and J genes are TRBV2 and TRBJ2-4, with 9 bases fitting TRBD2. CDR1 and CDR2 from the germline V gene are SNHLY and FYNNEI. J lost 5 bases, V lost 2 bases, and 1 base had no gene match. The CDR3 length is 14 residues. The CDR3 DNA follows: TGTGCCAGCAGTGAACGCGGGGGGGAAAACATTCAGTACTTC. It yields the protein CASSERGGENIQYF.

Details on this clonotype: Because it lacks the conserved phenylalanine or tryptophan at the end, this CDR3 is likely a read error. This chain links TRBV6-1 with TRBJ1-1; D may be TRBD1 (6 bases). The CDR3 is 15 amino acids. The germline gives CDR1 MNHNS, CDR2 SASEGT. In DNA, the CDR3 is TGTGCCGGCAGTGACACCGACAGGTCCGGGGCTGAAGCTTTCGTT. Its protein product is CAGSDTDRSGAEAFV.

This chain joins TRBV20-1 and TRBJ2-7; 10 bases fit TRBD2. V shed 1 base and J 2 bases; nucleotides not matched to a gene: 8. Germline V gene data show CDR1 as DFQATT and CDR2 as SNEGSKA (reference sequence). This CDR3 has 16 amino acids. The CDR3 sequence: CSARAAGLARPYEQYF. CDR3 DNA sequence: TGCAGTGCTAGAGCCGCGGGACTAGCGAGACCCTACGAGCAGTACTTC.

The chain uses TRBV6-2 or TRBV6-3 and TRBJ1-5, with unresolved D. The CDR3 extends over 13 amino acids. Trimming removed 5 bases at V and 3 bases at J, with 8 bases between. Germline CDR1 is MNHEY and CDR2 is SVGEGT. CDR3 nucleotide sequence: TGTGCCAGCAGTGGCAGTTACAATCAGCCCCAGCATTTT. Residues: CASSGSYNQPQHF.

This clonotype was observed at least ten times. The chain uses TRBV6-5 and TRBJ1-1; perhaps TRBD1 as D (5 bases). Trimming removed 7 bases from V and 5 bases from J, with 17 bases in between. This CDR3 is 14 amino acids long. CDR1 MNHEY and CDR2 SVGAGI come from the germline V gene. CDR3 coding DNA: TGTGCCAGCACCAGGAGGGACGGAGGGACTGAAGCTTTCTTT. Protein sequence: CASTRRDGGTEAFF.

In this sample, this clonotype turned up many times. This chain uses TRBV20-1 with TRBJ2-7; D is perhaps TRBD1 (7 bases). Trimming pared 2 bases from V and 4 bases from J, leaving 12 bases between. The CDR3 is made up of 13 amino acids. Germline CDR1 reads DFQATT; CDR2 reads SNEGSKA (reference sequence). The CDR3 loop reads CSARRSGGYEQYF. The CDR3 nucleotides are TGCAGTGCTAGACGGTCAGGGGGGTACGAGCAGTACTTC.

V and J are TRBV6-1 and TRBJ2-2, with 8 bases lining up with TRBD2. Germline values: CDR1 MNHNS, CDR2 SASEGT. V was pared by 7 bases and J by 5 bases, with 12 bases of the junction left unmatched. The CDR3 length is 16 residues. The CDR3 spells CASTRGGLGRTGELFF. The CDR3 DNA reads TGTGCCAGCACCCGCGGGGGACTAGGGAGGACCGGGGAGCTGTTTTTT.

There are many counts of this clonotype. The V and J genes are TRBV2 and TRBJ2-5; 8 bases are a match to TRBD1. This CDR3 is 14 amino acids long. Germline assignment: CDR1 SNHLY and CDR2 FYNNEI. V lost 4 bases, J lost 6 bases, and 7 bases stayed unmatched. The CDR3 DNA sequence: TGTGCCAGCAGTGCAGGACAGGGCTGGAAGACCCAGTACTTC. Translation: CASSAGQGWKTQYF.

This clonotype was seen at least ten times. CDR3 residues: CASGMGGGVSNYGYTF. CDR3 bases: TGTGCCAGCGGAATGGGTGGGGGCGTATCTAACTATGGCTACACCTTC. The rearrangement joins TRBV11-2 to TRBJ1-2; perhaps TRBD1 as D (6 bases). Germline-derived CDR1 and CDR2 are SGHAT and FQNNGV. The CDR3 length is 16 residues. V was shortened by 8 bases and J by 0 bases, with 19 bases between the two germline ends. Supplemented by reference TRBV11-2 and TRBJ1-2, the full variable domain reads EAGVAQSPRYKIIEKRQSVAFWCNPISGHATLYWYQQILGQGPKLLIQFQNNGVVDDSQLPKDRFSAERLKGVDSTLKIQPAKLEDSAVYLCASGMGGGVSNYGYTFGSGTRLTVV.

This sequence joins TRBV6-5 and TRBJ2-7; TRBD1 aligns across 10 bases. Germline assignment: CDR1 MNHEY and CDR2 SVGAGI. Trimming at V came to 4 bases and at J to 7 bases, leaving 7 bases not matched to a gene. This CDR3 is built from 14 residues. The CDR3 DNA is TGTGCCAGCAGTTCCGTGGACAGGGGGAATGAGCAGTACTTC. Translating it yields CASSSVDRGNEQYF.

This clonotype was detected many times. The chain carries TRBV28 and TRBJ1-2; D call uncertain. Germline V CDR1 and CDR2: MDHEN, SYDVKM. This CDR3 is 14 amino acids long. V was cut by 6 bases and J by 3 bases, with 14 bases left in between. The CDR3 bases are TGTGCCAGCAGACCCACCGGGCCCCACTATGGCTACACCTTC. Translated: CASRPTGPHYGYTF.

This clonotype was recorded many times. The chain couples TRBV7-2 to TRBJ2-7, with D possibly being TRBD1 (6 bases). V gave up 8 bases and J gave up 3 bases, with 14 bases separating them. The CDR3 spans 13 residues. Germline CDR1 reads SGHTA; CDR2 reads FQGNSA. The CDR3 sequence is CASGWAGDYEQYF. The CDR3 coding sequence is TGTGCCAGCGGATGGGCAGGGGACTACGAGCAGTACTTC.

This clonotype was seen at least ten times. CDR3 in amino acids: CSVEAGQGYEQYF. The CDR3 DNA reads as TGCAGCGTTGAAGCGGGCCAAGGCTACGAGCAGTACTTC. The chain has TRBV29-1 and TRBJ2-7, with D unresolved. Germline V gene sequence: CDR1 SQVTM, CDR2 ANQGSEA. The germline V and J ends were trimmed by 1 base and 3 bases, with 10 bases remaining between them. CDR3 length: 13 amino acids.

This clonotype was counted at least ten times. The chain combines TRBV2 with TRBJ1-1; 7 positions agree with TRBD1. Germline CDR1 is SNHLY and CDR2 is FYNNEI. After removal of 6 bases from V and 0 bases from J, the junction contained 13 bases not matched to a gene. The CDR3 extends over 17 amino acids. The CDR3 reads CASRDPLPQGMNTEAFF. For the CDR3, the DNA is TGTGCCAGCAGGGACCCTCTTCCACAGGGGATGAACACTGAAGCTTTCTTT.

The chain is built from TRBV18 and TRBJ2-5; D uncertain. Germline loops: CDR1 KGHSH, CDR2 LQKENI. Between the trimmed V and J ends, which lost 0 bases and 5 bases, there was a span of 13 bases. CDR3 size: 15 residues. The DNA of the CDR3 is TGTGCCAGCTCACCACCGAGCCAGCGAATGGAGACCCAGTACTTC. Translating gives CASSPPSQRMETQYF.

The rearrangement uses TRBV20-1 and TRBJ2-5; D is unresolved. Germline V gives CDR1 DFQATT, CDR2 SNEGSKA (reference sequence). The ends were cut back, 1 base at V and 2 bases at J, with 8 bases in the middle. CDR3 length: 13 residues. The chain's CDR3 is CSARGFQQETQYF. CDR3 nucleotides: TGCAGTGCTAGAGGGTTTCAGCAAGAGACCCAGTACTTC.